A selection of T cell receptor beta chains follows, all from one sample in a study of CD8+CD57+ T cells in acquired aplastic anemia. TCRdb re-called the reads with MiXCR, one entry per CDR3 protein. There are around 400,000 distinct CDR3 sequences in the sample; 65% to 80% occur only once, and 3% to 5% lies in the top ten. The sample taken for sequencing was sorted CD4+, CD8+, or CD8+CD57+ T cells (not recorded which) from PBMCs. All receptors derive from a human donor in good health, serving as a control. Both conserved end residues are part of each CDR3. The D gene is left open where the match is weak. The size of a clone is reported for some rows only, either as once, few or many, or as a class for expanded clones.

abundance | j_gene | v_gene | d_gene | CDR3aa | CDR3nt
once | TRBJ1-1 | TRBV5-6 | - | CASRVGWNTEAFF | TGTGCCAGCAGGGTTGGCTGGAACACTGAAGCTTTCTTT
- | TRBJ2-3 | TRBV20-1 | - | CSAGKRPSVGISYNEQYF | TGCAGTGCTGGAAAACGACCCTCGGTCGGCATCTCCTACAATGAGCAGTATTTT
- | TRBJ2-3 | TRBV7-3 | TRBD2 | CATELAGGLLLDTQYF | TGTGCCACCGAACTAGCGGGGGGCCTCTTGTTGGATACGCAGTATTTT
- | TRBJ2-5 | TRBV20-1 | - | CSARDTQGGAGETQYF | TGCAGTGCTAGAGATACACAGGGTGGGGCAGGGGAGACCCAGTACTTC
- | TRBJ2-5 | TRBV7-3 | - | CASSLQAHVPHSF | TGCGCCAGCAGCTTGCAAGCTCATGTGCCCCATTCGTTC
many | TRBJ1-5 | TRBV10-3 | TRBD1 | CAISEGIGGTMPQHF | TGTGCCATCAGTGAGGGGATAGGGGGCACGATGCCCCAGCATTTT
- | TRBJ2-7 | TRBV4-1 | TRBD1 | CASSQVGTGVHEQYF | TGCGCCAGCAGCCAAGTTGGAACAGGGGTCCACGAGCAGTACTTC
few | TRBJ2-1 | TRBV19 | TRBD2 | CASSISSGTYNEQFF | TGTGCCAGTAGTATCTCTAGCGGGACCTACAATGAGCAGTTCTTC
- | TRBJ2-1 | TRBV2 | TRBD2 | CASSALAGGLGPYNEQFF | TGTGCCAGCAGTGCACTAGCGGGGGGGCTAGGCCCCTACAATGAGCAGTTCTTC
- | TRBJ2-7 | TRBV5-1 | - | CASSLACDYEQYF | TGTGCCAGCAGCTTAGCTTGCGACTACGAGCAGTACTTC
few | TRBJ2-1 | TRBV10-1 | TRBD2 | CATGERGSYSYNEQFF | TGCGCCACCGGCGAGCGGGGGTCATACTCCTACAATGAGCAGTTCTTC
- | TRBJ1-5 | TRBV24-1 | - | CATSGPGVGNQPQHF | TGTGCCACCAGTGGTCCAGGGGTAGGCAATCAGCCCCAGCATTTT
many | TRBJ2-7 | TRBV7-9 | TRBD1 | CASSPSRETGDSYEQYF | TGTGCCAGCAGCCCCTCCCGTGAGACAGGGGACTCCTACGAGCAGTACTTC
- | TRBJ1-2 | TRBV7-8 | - | CASSLPGESRAFFF | TGTGCCAGCAGCTTACCAGGGGAGAGTAGAGCCTTCTTTTTC
- | TRBJ1-2 | TRBV7-2 | - | CASSLLPGHQRGYTF | TGCGCCAGCAGCCTTTTACCGGGACATCAACGGGGCTACACCTTC
- | TRBJ1-5 | TRBV29-1 | - | CSVGTETQHF | TGCAGCGTTGGAACAGAGACCCAGCATTTT
- | TRBJ1-5 | TRBV20-1 | - | CSGGGRDTEEHF | TGCAGTGGAGGGGGGCGGGACACTGAAGAGCATTTT
many | TRBJ1-2 | TRBV6-5 | TRBD1 | CASRDSVNYGYTF | TGTGCCAGTCGGGACAGCGTTAACTATGGCTACACCTTC
- | TRBJ2-3 | TRBV19 | TRBD1 | CTRSVRQGGTDTQYF | TGTACCAGAAGTGTGCGCCAGGGGGGCACAGATACGCAGTATTTT
- | TRBJ1-2 | TRBV5-1 | TRBD1 | CASSLGQADYTF | TGTGCCAGCAGCTTGGGACAGGCGGATTACACCTTC
once | TRBJ2-5 | TRBV5-5 | - | CASSLVKKETQYF | TGTGCCAGCAGCTTGGTAAAGAAAGAGACCCAGTACTTC
- | TRBJ2-7 | TRBV7-2 | - | CASSPSPGYGYTFQYF | TGTGCCAGCAGCCCCTCCCCAGGTTACGGCTACACCTTCCAGTACTTC
- | TRBJ1-5 | TRBV20-1 | - | CSATSGPPYDQPQHF | TGCAGTGCTACCAGTGGGCCGCCCTACGATCAGCCCCAGCATTTT
many | TRBJ2-5 | TRBV7-3 | TRBD2 | CASSPAGEGTQYF | TGTGCCAGCAGCCCCGCGGGAGAGGGGACCCAGTACTTC
once | TRBJ1-4 | TRBV4-3 | - | CATYLSRGPTTNEKLFF | TGCGCCACCTACTTATCGCGGGGTCCCACAACTAATGAAAAACTGTTTTTT
many | TRBJ1-1 | TRBV4-3 | - | CASSQVRVAEAFF | TGCGCCAGCAGCCAAGTACGGGTGGCTGAAGCTTTCTTT
many | TRBJ2-7 | TRBV7-6 | - | CASSDRLGEQYF | TGTGCCAGCAGCGACAGGTTGGGAGAACAGTACTTC
- | TRBJ1-4 | TRBV20-1 | - | CSASTQTDYEKLFF | TGCAGTGCTAGCACCCAGACGGACTATGAAAAACTGTTTTTT
- | TRBJ1-2 | TRBV7-3 | - | CASRVANAGYTF | TGTGCCAGCAGGGTAGCGAACGCCGGCTACACCTTC
many | TRBJ2-5 | TRBV30 | TRBD1 | CAWKDRGSWAQYF | TGTGCCTGGAAAGACAGGGGATCATGGGCCCAGTACTTC
once | TRBJ2-7 | TRBV7-8 | - | CASSPGGTGANVLYF | TGTGCCAGCAGCCCTGGGGGTACGGGGGCCAACGTCCTGTACTTC
- | TRBJ2-3 | TRBV7-9 | - | CASSPTRGGSSTDTQYF | TGTGCCAGCAGCCCGACGAGGGGCGGCTCTAGCACAGATACGCAGTATTTT
few | TRBJ2-5 | TRBV5-4 | - | CASSLGLETQYF | TGTGCCAGCAGCTTGGGTTTGGAGACCCAGTACTTC
many | TRBJ2-7 | TRBV18 | TRBD2 | CASSPPRGSGYEQYF | TGTGCCAGCTCACCACCGCGGGGGTCCGGCTACGAGCAGTACTTC
many | TRBJ1-4 | TRBV11-2 | - | CASSFSPGSPTNEKLFF | TGTGCCAGCAGCTTTAGTCCGGGGTCGCCCACTAATGAAAAACTGTTTTTT
- | TRBJ1-6 | TRBV20-1 | TRBD1 | CSAVDRGLNNSPLHF | TGCAGTGCTGTTGACAGGGGGCTAAATAATTCACCCCTCCACTTT
- | TRBJ1-6 | TRBV5-6 | - | CASSSLDLFSPLHF | TGTGCCAGCAGCTCACTCGACTTATTTTCACCCCTCCACTTT
- | TRBJ2-5 | TRBV24-1 | - | CATRWDFYQDTQYF | TGTGCCACCAGATGGGACTTCTACCAAGATACCCAGTACTTC
many | TRBJ2-6 | TRBV7-9 | - | CASDSSGADVLTF | TGTGCCAGCGATAGCTCTGGGGCCGACGTCCTGACTTTC
many | TRBJ1-2 | TRBV12-3/TRBV12-4 | TRBD1 | CASSPRTGFNYGYTF | TGTGCCAGCAGTCCACGGACAGGTTTTAACTATGGCTACACCTTC
- | TRBJ1-1 | TRBV2 | - | CASRFTEAFF | TGTGCCAGCAGATTCACTGAAGCTTTCTTT
few | TRBJ2-7 | TRBV7-6 | - | CASSLASDYEQYF | TGTGCCAGCAGCTTAGCCTCGGACTACGAGCAGTACTTC
many | TRBJ1-1 | TRBV7-2 | TRBD1 | CASSLGQATRTEAFF | TGTGCCAGCAGCCTGGGACAGGCGACTAGGACTGAAGCTTTCTTT
- | TRBJ2-2 | TRBV12-3/TRBV12-4 | - | CASSFFQGRKGSNTGELFF | TGTGCCAGCAGTTTTTTCCAGGGGAGAAAAGGGTCGAACACCGGGGAGCTGTTTTTT
- | TRBJ1-4 | TRBV7-3 | - | CATSRPRDETLFF | TGTGCCACCAGCAGACCAAGGGATGAAACACTGTTTTTT
- | TRBJ1-1 | TRBV25-1 | TRBD1 | CASSGQGVTEAFF | TGTGCCAGCAGTGGACAGGGGGTGACTGAAGCTTTCTTT
few | TRBJ2-6 | TRBV11-3 | - | CASSLVLTF | TGTGCCAGCAGCTTAGTCCTGACTTTC
many | TRBJ1-1 | TRBV5-4 | - | CASGTFWRGEAFF | TGTGCCAGCGGCACCTTTTGGCGGGGGGAAGCTTTCTTT
- | TRBJ1-4 | TRBV7-9 | - | CASSRKGLAEKLFF | TGCGCCAGCAGCCGGAAAGGGCTGGCGGAAAAACTGTTTTTT
- | TRBJ1-6 | TRBV20-1 | TRBD1 | CSARRQGDSPLHF | TGCAGTGCGAGAAGACAGGGGGATTCACCCCTCCACTTT
- | TRBJ2-2 | TRBV2 | - | CASSVPTGELFF | TGTGCCAGCAGTGTACCCACCGGGGAGCTGTTTTTT
once | TRBJ1-3 | TRBV7-3 | - | CASTSGDTGVGNTIYF | TGTGCCAGCACCTCTGGGGATACGGGGGTTGGAAACACCATATATTTT
- | TRBJ1-2 | TRBV3-1 | - | CASSQVLGGNYGYTF | TGTGCCAGCAGCCAAGTCTTAGGGGGTAACTATGGCTACACCTTC
- | TRBJ1-2 | TRBV6-2/TRBV6-3 | - | CASRMGAGRVGYGYTF | TGTGCCAGCAGAATGGGAGCCGGACGGGTGGGCTATGGCTACACCTTC
- | TRBJ2-1 | TRBV12-3/TRBV12-4 | - | CASTTAGVSYNEQFF | TGTGCCAGCACCACAGCAGGGGTCTCCTACAATGAGCAGTTCTTC